Shown below are 4 T cell receptor beta chains from a single sample sequenced in a study of CD8+CD57+ T cells in acquired aplastic anemia. Profiles of TCR beta VDJ and CDR3 were generated from a genomic DNA template. TCRdb itself ran the reads through MiXCR, one entry per CDR3 protein. Here the sample spans over 150,000 distinct CDR3 sequences, around 50% being singletons. Sequencing was done on patients that had shown CD8+CD57+ cell expansion by flow cytometry. The sequenced material came from sorted CD4+, CD8+, or CD8+CD57+ T cells (not recorded which) from PBMCs. These receptors were obtained from a human donor with aplastic anemia.

The gene calls are TRBV7-3 and TRBJ2-7; 9 bases agree with TRBD1. Trimming at V came to 11 bases and at J to 2 bases, leaving 4 bases not matched to a gene. CDR1 and CDR2 (germline): SGHTA, FQGTGA. The CDR3 sequence is 12 residues long. CDR3 amino acids: CAGRDRAYEQYF. CDR3 nucleotides: TGTGCCGGCCGGGACAGGGCCTACGAGCAGTACTTC.

Details on this clonotype: A read error may be the cause here, since a much bigger clone is one base away. The chain uses TRBV6-2 or TRBV6-3 and TRBJ2-1, with D uncertain. V was clipped by 6 bases and J by 4 bases, with 10 bases between them. The V gene's germline CDR1 is MNHEY and CDR2 SVGEGT. CDR3 size: 13 residues. CDR3 bases: TGTGCCAGCAGGCCCGGTAGGTACAATGAGCAGTTCTTC. Translation gives CASRPGRYNEQFF.

V usage is TRBV20-1 and J usage is TRBJ2-3, with 10 bases identical to TRBD2. Germline assignment: CDR1 DFQATT and CDR2 SNEGSKA (reference sequence). V was pared by 6 bases and J by 4 bases, with 13 bases of the junction left unmatched. This CDR3 has 16 amino acids. As DNA, the CDR3 is TGCAGTGCGATTCTAAGGACTAGCGGTGGCGCAGATACGCAGTATTTT. It translates to CSAILRTSGGADTQYF.

This clonotype was found a few times. This chain joins TRBV29-1 and TRBJ2-5; maybe TRBD1 (6 bases). V shed 4 bases and J shed 3 bases, with 9 bases lying between them. This CDR3 is built from 12 residues. Germline V CDR1 and CDR2: SQVTM, ANQGSEA. The DNA of the CDR3 is TGCAGCGTTGTCCGACAGGAAGAGACCCAGTACTTC. Protein product: CSVVRQEETQYF. Using reference TRBV29-1 and TRBJ2-5 for the parts outside the CDR3, the full variable domain is SAVISQKPSRDICQRGTSLTIQCQVDSQVTMMFWYRQQPGQSLTLIATANQGSEATYESGFVIDKFPISRPNLTFSTLTVSNMSPEDSSIYLCSVVRQEETQYFGPGTRLLVL.